The 28 T cell receptor beta chains given below trace back to one sample, sequenced in a study of cytomegalovirus exposure and HLA in healthy donors. In the PCR, 60 Vbeta and 13 Jbeta primers were used. Using immunoSEQ multiplex PCR, the repertoire was profiled, and TCRdb retains in-frame clones only, with some absent. The sample contains about 120,000 clones, 80% of which appear only once. Sequencing used PBMCs. The receptors come from a female donor in good health and CMV-seropositive.

V is TRBV29-1 and J is TRBJ2-3; D is undetermined. The CDR3 contains 12 residues. The germline V gene encodes CDR1 SQVTM and CDR2 ANQGSEA. V shed 3 bases and J shed 2 bases, with 6 bases lying between them. CDR3 sequence: CSVDDFTDTQYF. CDR3 coding DNA: TGCAGCGTTGATGACTTCACAGATACGCAGTATTTT.

This sequence joins TRBV5-1 and TRBJ1-4; D gene uncertain. V was cut by 2 bases and J by 2 bases, with 7 bases left in between. This CDR3 is built from 14 residues. Germline lookup yields CDR1 SGHRS and CDR2 YFSETQ. CDR3: CASSFSSTNEKLFF. CDR3 nucleotides: TGCGCCAGCAGCTTCTCTTCGACTAATGAAAAACTGTTTTTT.

The chain couples TRBV4-1 to TRBJ2-5; 7 nucleotides match TRBD2. CDR1 is MGHRA, CDR2 YSYEKL, per germline. This CDR3 region has 16 residues. V lost 4 bases and J lost 5; bases outside the gene matches: 13. The CDR3 sequence is CASSRVWRTGGETQYF. In DNA, the CDR3 is TGCGCCAGCAGCCGGGTTTGGCGGACCGGGGGGGAGACCCAGTACTTC.

The rearrangement links TRBV5-6 to TRBJ1-1, with unresolved D. Germline V CDR1 and CDR2: SGHDT, YYEEEE. V was cut by 4 bases and J by 3 bases, with 16 bases left in between. This CDR3 contains 15 residues. The chain's CDR3 is CASSRRSLTDTEAFF. CDR3 bases: TGTGCCAGCAGCAGAAGGAGTCTAACGGACACTGAAGCTTTCTTT.

The chain combines TRBV2 with TRBJ2-7; 10 bases align to TRBD2. The CDR3 sequence is 14 residues long. CDR1 is SNHLY and CDR2 is FYNNEI in the germline V gene. With 10 bases clipped from V and 6 bases from J, the junction kept 12 bases outside the gene matches. Here the CDR3 DNA reads TGTGCCATTTTGGGTAGCGGGGGGCGGTCCGAGCAGTACTTC. As protein: CAILGSGGRSEQYF.

This clone was counted a few times. This rearrangement joins TRBV7-3 to TRBJ2-3, with D tentatively TRBD2 (6 bases). Trimming stripped 5 bases from V and 8 bases from J, with 11 bases between. Germline loops: CDR1 SGHTA, CDR2 FQGTGA. This CDR3 comprises 12 residues. The CDR3 DNA follows: TGTGCCAGCAGCCCGGGGACTGGTACGCAGTATTTT. Translating it yields CASSPGTGTQYF.

The rearrangement links TRBV5-1 to TRBJ2-5, with TRBD2 matching 8 bases. CDR3 length equals 15 residues. V lost 0 bases to trimming and J lost 4 bases; unmatched junction nucleotides: 5. Germline values: CDR1 SGHRS, CDR2 YFSETQ. CDR3 DNA sequence: TGCGCCAGCAGCTTGGCAAATCGGGGGGGAGAGACCCAGTACTTC. This gives the protein CASSLANRGGETQYF. The complete variable domain, with remaining parts taken from reference TRBV5-1 and TRBJ2-5, reads KAGVTQTPRYLIKTRGQQVTLSCSPISGHRSVSWYQQTPGQGLQFLFEYFSETQRNKGNFPGRFSGRQFSNSRSEMNVSTLELGDSALYLCASSLANRGGETQYFGPGTRLLVL.

The chain is built from TRBV7-2 and TRBJ2-6; no reliable D call. The CDR3 is 16 residues long. Germline V gives CDR1 SGHTA, CDR2 FQGNSA. The ends were cut back, 1 base at V and 0 bases at J, with 7 bases in the middle. The CDR3: CASSLVAISGANVLTF. CDR3 DNA: TGTGCCAGCAGCTTAGTCGCGATCTCTGGGGCCAACGTCCTGACTTTC.

Here the CDR3 DNA reads TGTGCCAGCAGCCCGGTCACAGGGGCGGGGGGCTCGGAGACCCAGTACTTC. Amino acids: CASSPVTGAGGSETQYF. The chain links TRBV5-4 to TRBJ2-5; possibly TRBD2 for D (8 bases). Germline V CDR1 and CDR2: SGHNT, YYREEE (reference sequence). The germline V and J ends were trimmed by 4 bases and 5 bases, with 24 bases remaining between them. The CDR3 contains 17 residues.

The chain is built from TRBV9 and TRBJ1-6; 7 positions agree with TRBD1. Per germline, CDR1 SGDLS and CDR2 YYNGEE. V shed 0 bases and J 8 bases; nucleotides not matched to a gene: 8. CDR3 length: 16 residues. DNA for the CDR3: TGTGCCAGCAGCGTAGGGTTGGGGGACAGCCATTCACCCCTCCACTTT. Translation: CASSVGLGDSHSPLHF.

V gene TRBV6-5 combines with J gene TRBJ2-7; the D is unclear. The CDR3 loop spans 15 amino acids. Germline CDR1 reads MNHEY; CDR2 reads SVGAGI. The ends were cut back, 6 bases at V and 0 bases at J, with 15 bases in the middle. The CDR3 DNA reads TGTGCCAGCAGGCCTCTTCAGGCCAACTCCTACGAGCAGTACTTC. This translates into CASRPLQANSYEQYF.

Only one count was recorded for this clone. The chain is built from TRBV20-1 and TRBJ1-4; 9 bases are shared with TRBD1. The length of the CDR3 is 10 residues. With V trimmed by 2 bases and J by 15 bases, 1 base remained unmatched. Germline lookup yields CDR1 DFQATT and CDR2 SNEGSKA (reference sequence). CDR3 nucleotides: TGCAGTGCTAGACGGGACAGGGTGTTTTTT. It translates to CSARRDRVFF.

V usage is TRBV30 and J usage is TRBJ2-2; D remains ambiguous. The CDR3 spans 11 residues. The V and J ends lost 7 bases and 2 bases respectively, with 5 bases between them. CDR1 and CDR2 from the germline V gene are GTSNPN and SVGIG (reference sequence). CDR3 in DNA: TGTGCCTCCCTCAACACCGGGGAGCTGTTTTTT. As protein: CASLNTGELFF.

The chain is built from TRBV6-5 and TRBJ1-1; TRBD1 matches 7 bases. The germline gives CDR1 MNHEY, CDR2 SVGAGI. After removal of 0 bases from V and 2 bases from J, the junction contained 3 bases not matched to a gene. The CDR3 length is 15 residues. DNA of the CDR3: TGTGCCAGCAGTTACTCTGCAGGGGGAAACACTGAAGCTTTCTTT. Its protein is CASSYSAGGNTEAFF.

Turning to this clone: Mismatch with germline at one junction end may stem from a read error. Other DNA sequences within the sample encode an identical CDR3. This chain connects TRBV4-3 to TRBJ1-1, with D maybe TRBD1 (5 bases). Germline CDR1 and CDR2: LGHNA and YSLEER. CDR3 size: 14 residues. CDR3 bases: TGCGCCAGCAGCCAAGGTCGACAGAACACTGAGGCTTTCTTT. It translates to CASSQGRQNTEAFF.

This chain links TRBV7-8 with TRBJ2-7; 9 bases are a match to TRBD2. The CDR3 is made up of 15 amino acids. Per germline, CDR1 SGHVS and CDR2 FQNEAQ. After removal of 1 base from V and 4 bases from J, the junction contained 5 bases not matched to a gene. DNA of the CDR3: TGTGCCAGCAGCTTAGGGCGGGGGGGTCATTACGAGCAGTACTTC. Protein: CASSLGRGGHYEQYF. Full variable domain (rest looked up from reference TRBV7-8 and TRBJ2-7): GAGVSQSPRYKVAKRGQDVALRCDPISGHVSLFWYQQALGQGPEFLTYFQNEAQLDKSGLPSDRFFAERPEGSVSTLKIQRTQQEDSAVYLCASSLGRGGHYEQYFGPGTRLTVT.

The chain uses TRBV19 and TRBJ1-2; 9 bases fit TRBD1. The CDR3 loop spans 16 amino acids. Germline values: CDR1 LNHDA, CDR2 SQIVND (reference sequence). With 6 bases clipped from V and 8 bases from J, the junction kept 16 bases outside the gene matches. CDR3 sequence reads: CASSFSGTGRGLGYTF. The CDR3 nucleotides read TGTGCCAGTAGCTTCTCCGGGACAGGGAGAGGTCTAGGCTACACCTTC.

The V call is TRBV5-4, the J call TRBJ1-3; D possibly corresponds to TRBD1 (6 bases). The CDR3 loop spans 14 amino acids. The germline CDR1 and CDR2 sequences are SGHNT and YYREEE (reference sequence). Trimming pared 6 bases from V and 0 bases from J, leaving 10 bases between. CDR3 residues: CASKGDISGNTIYF. As DNA, the CDR3 is TGTGCCAGCAAGGGGGACATCTCTGGAAACACCATATATTTT.

The count of this clone is one. This rearrangement joins TRBV5-1 to TRBJ2-3; 10 bases fit TRBD2. The V gene end was trimmed by 4 bases and the J gene end by 5 bases; junction bases not matched to a gene: 10. The germline V gene encodes CDR1 SGHRS and CDR2 YFSETQ. The CDR3 spans 16 residues. CDR3 amino acids: CASSRSPSGGGDTQYF. Written as DNA, the CDR3 is TGCGCCAGCAGCCGGTCCCCTAGCGGGGGAGGAGATACGCAGTATTTT.

This clone appeared a single time. The V call is TRBV11-2, the J call TRBJ1-3; a weak D match, TRBD1 (6 bases). Germline V gene lookup returns CDR1 SGHAT and CDR2 FQNNGV. V shed 3 bases and J shed 7 bases, with 13 bases lying between them. The CDR3 contains 14 residues. CDR3 sequence: CASSFVQGGNTIYF. CDR3 in DNA: TGTGCCAGCAGCTTCGTACAGGGAGGGAACACCATATATTTT.

Only one count was recorded for this clone. V gene TRBV7-2 combines with J gene TRBJ2-5; D ambiguous. The ends were cut back, 3 bases at V and 1 base at J, with 3 bases in the middle. CDR3 length equals 12 residues. Per the germline V gene, CDR1 is SGHTA and CDR2 is FQGNSA. The CDR3 protein is CASSFSQETQYF. CDR3 DNA sequence: TGTGCCAGCAGCTTCTCCCAAGAGACCCAGTACTTC.

The gene calls are TRBV5-1 and TRBJ2-1; the D is unclear. The CDR3 totals 13 residues. V was clipped by 1 base and J by 7 bases, with 9 bases between them. Germline V gene lookup returns CDR1 SGHRS and CDR2 YFSETQ. CDR3 in DNA: TGCGCCAGCAGCTTGTCCTCCAGAAATGAGCAGTTCTTC. This codes for CASSLSSRNEQFF.

The chain combines TRBV6-1 with TRBJ1-5; no clear D gene. V lost 3 bases, J lost 7 bases, and 13 bases lay in between. Germline V gene lookup returns CDR1 MNHNS and CDR2 SASEGT. The CDR3 length is 14 residues. The CDR3 loop reads CASSEGRAGQPQHF. As DNA, the CDR3 is TGTGCCAGCAGTGAGGGGAGGGCGGGCCAGCCCCAGCATTTT.

The chain uses TRBV12-5 and TRBJ2-5; TRBD1 agrees at 7 bases. The CDR3 contains 13 residues. Per the germline V gene, CDR1 is LGHNT and CDR2 is FRNRAP. With V trimmed by 6 bases and J by 4 bases, 5 bases remained unmatched. CDR3 protein: CASGTTGLETQYF. CDR3 sequence (DNA): TGTGCTAGTGGGACGACAGGGTTAGAGACCCAGTACTTC.

The genes are TRBV28 and TRBJ1-5; no reliable D call. Germline CDR1 reads MDHEN; CDR2 reads SYDVKM. The V end was cut by 6 bases, the J end by 4 bases, with 10 bases between. This CDR3 spans 13 amino acids. The CDR3 DNA reads as TGTGCCAGCAGCATTCCGGGGAATCAGCCCCAGCATTTT. This sequence encodes CASSIPGNQPQHF.

This rearrangement joins TRBV11-3 to TRBJ1-3, with TRBD1 as a possible D gene (5 bases). Trimming took off 2 bases at V and 4 bases at J, with 6 bases between the two ends. CDR1 SGHNT and CDR2 YENEEA come from the germline V gene. The CDR3 runs 13 residues. This CDR3 reads CASSLNRGNTIYF. The CDR3 DNA reads TGTGCCAGCAGCTTAAACAGGGGAAACACCATATATTTT.

This rearrangement joins TRBV2 to TRBJ1-3; 9 bases map to TRBD1. The length of the CDR3 is 17 residues. Germline-derived CDR1 and CDR2 are SNHLY and FYNNEI. J was trimmed by 7 bases and V by 6 bases; bases with no gene match: 16. CDR3 protein: CASRTGGLGISVNTIYF. For the CDR3, the DNA is TGTGCCAGCAGGACAGGGGGACTAGGTATCTCGGTCAACACCATATATTTT.

The rearrangement joins TRBV5-4 to TRBJ2-2; 8 nucleotides agree with TRBD1. V dropped 2 bases and J dropped 4; count of bases not matched to a gene: 7. This CDR3 region has 16 residues. The V gene's germline CDR1 is SGHNT and CDR2 YYREEE (reference sequence). CDR3 bases: TGTGCCAGCAGCTTCCCCGGACAGGGCCCCACCGGGGAGCTGTTTTTT. Its translation: CASSFPGQGPTGELFF.